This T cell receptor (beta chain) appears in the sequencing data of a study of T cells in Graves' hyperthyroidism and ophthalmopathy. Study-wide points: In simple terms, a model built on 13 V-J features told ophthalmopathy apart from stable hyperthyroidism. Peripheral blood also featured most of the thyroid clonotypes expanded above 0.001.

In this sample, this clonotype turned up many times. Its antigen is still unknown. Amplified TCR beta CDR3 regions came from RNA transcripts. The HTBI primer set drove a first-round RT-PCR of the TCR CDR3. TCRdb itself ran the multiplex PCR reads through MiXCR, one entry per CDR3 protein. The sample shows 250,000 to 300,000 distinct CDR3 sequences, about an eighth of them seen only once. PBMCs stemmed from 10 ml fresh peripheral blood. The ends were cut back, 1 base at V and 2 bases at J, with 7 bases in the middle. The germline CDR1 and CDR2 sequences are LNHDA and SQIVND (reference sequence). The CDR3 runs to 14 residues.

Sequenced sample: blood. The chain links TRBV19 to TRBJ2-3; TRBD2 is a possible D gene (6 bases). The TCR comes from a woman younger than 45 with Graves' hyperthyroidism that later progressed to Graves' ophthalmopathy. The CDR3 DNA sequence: TGTGCCAGTAGTATAGGGGGGGTCACAGATACGCAGTATTTT. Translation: CASSIGGVTDTQYF.